The TCR beta chain under discussion was sequenced for a study of blood T cell repertoires in COVID-19. Background on the study: The United States, Italy and Spain supplied acute and convalescent COVID-19 samples. Sources were T cells, B-cell-depleted T cells, or PBMCs; the material itself was cDNA or gDNA.

As originally analysed: Reference gene primers were amplified, and this amplification served to estimate nucleated cell counts. This table comes from immunoSEQ multiplex PCR, and its TCRdb copy is limited to in-frame clones, with some not included. Clone size and the V and J calls come from that table; the DNA yielded D and trimming. The sample has under 80,000 clones, 92% seen once. The germline V gene encodes CDR1 ENHRY and CDR2 SYGVKD. This CDR3 is built from 13 residues. V dropped 6 bases and J dropped 5; count of bases not matched to a gene: 3. The chain carries TRBV10-3 and TRBJ1-5, with TRBD1 identical over 8 bases. Input material: peripheral blood. The sequence was obtained from a human donor in a cohort sampled during active COVID-19. The CDR3 DNA is TGTGCCATCAGCCAGACAGGGGATCAGCCCCAGCATTTT. Its translation is CAISQTGDQPQHF.